In its sample, the clone carrying this T cell receptor (beta chain) was seen once. TCRdb's table, derived via immunoSEQ multiplex PCR, lists solely in-frame clones and lacks some. The table shows roughly 150,000 clones, with approximately 91% occurring only once. This sample is part of a study of blood T cell repertoires in COVID-19. V trimming: 6 bases; J trimming: 2 bases; junction bases outside the gene matches: 23. The CDR3 loop spans 19 amino acids. Germline-derived CDR1 and CDR2 are SQVTM and ANQGSEA. Material for sequencing was peripheral blood. The chain has TRBV29-1 and TRBJ2-7, with 9 bases lining up with TRBD1. The TCR originated in a man between 18 and 29 years old with COVID-19, enrolled during active disease. CDR3 coding DNA: TGCAGCGTGGCAACAGCTAGGGACAGGGTGAAGGGGTTTCCCTACGAGCAGTACTTC. Translation gives CSVATARDRVKGFPYEQYF.